The rows below give T cell receptor beta chains drawn from one sample of a study of monozygotic twins with cystic fibrosis. Sequenced by immunoSEQ multiplex PCR; TCRdb stores in-frame clones only, minus some. The repertoire consists of roughly 19,000 clones, with 95% to 97% occurring once and the leading ten covering 1.9%. Sample: blood. The receptor source for this set is a woman in her 30s with cystic fibrosis. Each CDR3 is given with its conserved first and last residue. Each record gives: J gene, clone size, D gene, V gene, CDR3 protein, CDR3 DNA. D genes are given only for firm matches. Rows give clone size only sometimes, using once, few, many, or a class for an expanded clone.

j_gene: TRBJ2-5
abundance: .
d_gene: .
v_gene: TRBV4-3
CDR3aa: CASSKAGRYGETQYF
CDR3nt: TGCGCCAGCAGCAAAGCCGGACGGTATGGGGAGACCCAGTACTTC

j_gene: TRBJ1-5
abundance: .
d_gene: TRBD1
v_gene: TRBV30
CDR3aa: CAWSGQGSQPQHF
CDR3nt: TGTGCCTGGAGTGGACAGGGAAGTCAGCCCCAGCATTTT

j_gene: TRBJ2-2
abundance: .
d_gene: .
v_gene: TRBV30
CDR3aa: CAWSDFTGELFF
CDR3nt: TGTGCCTGGAGTGACTTCACCGGGGAGCTGTTTTTT

j_gene: TRBJ1-2
abundance: .
d_gene: TRBD1
v_gene: TRBV6-5
CDR3aa: CASRGTDSNYGYTF
CDR3nt: TGTGCCAGCAGGGGGACAGACTCTAACTATGGCTACACCTTC

j_gene: TRBJ1-6
abundance: .
d_gene: .
v_gene: TRBV4-1
CDR3aa: CASSQDPQGSPLHF
CDR3nt: TGCGCCAGCAGCCAAGACCCACAGGGTTCACCCCTCCACTTT

j_gene: TRBJ2-5
abundance: .
d_gene: TRBD1
v_gene: TRBV7-6
CDR3aa: CASSLAPDRGIRETQYF
CDR3nt: TGTGCCAGCAGCTTAGCCCCGGACAGGGGGATAAGAGAGACCCAGTACTTC

j_gene: TRBJ1-1
abundance: .
d_gene: .
v_gene: TRBV27
CDR3aa: CASTHSMNTEAFF
CDR3nt: TGTGCCAGCACCCACAGCATGAACACTGAAGCTTTCTTT

j_gene: TRBJ2-7
abundance: .
d_gene: .
v_gene: TRBV7-8
CDR3aa: CASSLGLRRSSYEQYF
CDR3nt: TGTGCCAGCAGCTTAGGCTTGAGAAGGAGCTCCTACGAGCAGTACTTC

j_gene: TRBJ1-2
abundance: .
d_gene: .
v_gene: TRBV12-5
CDR3aa: CASGLAQGYGYTF
CDR3nt: TGTGCTAGTGGTTTGGCACAGGGATATGGCTACACCTTC

j_gene: TRBJ1-1
abundance: .
d_gene: TRBD1
v_gene: TRBV9
CDR3aa: CASSTGGAAEAFF
CDR3nt: TGTGCCAGCAGCACAGGGGGCGCGGCTGAAGCTTTCTTT

j_gene: TRBJ2-2
abundance: .
d_gene: TRBD2
v_gene: TRBV11-2
CDR3aa: CASSLLAGEWELFF
CDR3nt: TGTGCCAGCAGCTTACTAGCGGGGGAGTGGGAGCTGTTTTTT

j_gene: TRBJ2-3
abundance: .
d_gene: .
v_gene: TRBV12-5
CDR3aa: CASGKDLPTAYF
CDR3nt: TGTGCTAGTGGTAAGGACCTTCCGACGGCGTATTTT

j_gene: TRBJ2-7
abundance: .
d_gene: .
v_gene: TRBV27
CDR3aa: CASSPGLRGYEQYF
CDR3nt: TGTGCCAGCAGTCCGGGACTCCGGGGCTACGAGCAGTACTTC

j_gene: TRBJ1-3
abundance: .
d_gene: .
v_gene: TRBV6-6
CDR3aa: CASSYPGKIPGNTIYF
CDR3nt: TGTGCCAGCAGTTATCCGGGGAAAATACCTGGAAACACCATATATTTT

j_gene: TRBJ1-1
abundance: .
d_gene: TRBD1
v_gene: TRBV6-6
CDR3aa: CASSYRGRWTNTEAFF
CDR3nt: TGTGCCAGCAGTTACAGGGGGCGCTGGACGAACACTGAAGCTTTCTTT

j_gene: TRBJ2-1
abundance: .
d_gene: .
v_gene: TRBV7-2
CDR3aa: CASSLVSASSYNEQFF
CDR3nt: TGTGCCAGCAGCTTAGTCTCCGCTAGCTCCTACAATGAGCAGTTCTTC

j_gene: TRBJ1-4
abundance: .
d_gene: .
v_gene: TRBV7-2
CDR3aa: CASSLSLGKLFF
CDR3nt: TGTGCCAGCAGCTTAAGTCTGGGCAAACTGTTTTTT

j_gene: TRBJ1-5
abundance: .
d_gene: TRBD1
v_gene: TRBV15
CDR3aa: CATSTTPGTGGQPQHF
CDR3nt: TGTGCCACCAGCACCACACCCGGGACAGGGGGGCAGCCCCAGCATTTT

j_gene: TRBJ1-1
abundance: .
d_gene: TRBD1
v_gene: TRBV5-4
CDR3aa: CASSFTGVGTEAFF
CDR3nt: TGTGCCAGCAGCTTCACAGGGGTTGGCACTGAAGCTTTCTTT

j_gene: TRBJ1-4
abundance: .
d_gene: TRBD1
v_gene: TRBV5-4
CDR3aa: CASSAGPQGAGNEKLFF
CDR3nt: TGTGCCAGCAGCGCCGGACCACAGGGGGCGGGAAATGAAAAACTGTTTTTT

j_gene: TRBJ1-2
abundance: .
d_gene: .
v_gene: TRBV29-1
CDR3aa: CSVGRGTYGYTF
CDR3nt: TGCAGCGTTGGAAGGGGTACCTATGGCTACACCTTC

j_gene: TRBJ2-1
abundance: .
d_gene: TRBD2
v_gene: TRBV5-1
CDR3aa: CASVGLAGNEQFF
CDR3nt: TGCGCCAGCGTCGGACTAGCCGGGAATGAGCAGTTCTTC

j_gene: TRBJ1-4
abundance: .
d_gene: .
v_gene: TRBV5-1
CDR3aa: CASSWGGGVDEKLFF
CDR3nt: TGCGCCAGCAGCTGGGGTGGAGGGGTCGACGAAAAACTGTTTTTT

j_gene: TRBJ2-3
abundance: .
d_gene: TRBD2
v_gene: TRBV7-2
CDR3aa: CASSLVGVSGGTGTQYF
CDR3nt: TGTGCCAGCAGCTTAGTCGGGGTTAGCGGGGGCACAGGTACGCAGTATTTT

j_gene: TRBJ1-2
abundance: once
d_gene: .
v_gene: TRBV29-1
CDR3aa: CSVSGVEGGLYGYTF
CDR3nt: TGCAGCGTTTCGGGTGTGGAGGGGGGACTCTATGGCTACACCTTC

j_gene: TRBJ1-4
abundance: .
d_gene: .
v_gene: TRBV19
CDR3aa: CASTDRPRDEKLFF
CDR3nt: TGTGCCAGTACCGATAGGCCGCGGGATGAAAAACTGTTTTTT

j_gene: TRBJ1-1
abundance: .
d_gene: .
v_gene: TRBV4-1
CDR3aa: CASSPNTGRGNTEAFF
CDR3nt: TGCGCCAGCAGCCCCAACACAGGGCGGGGAAACACTGAAGCTTTCTTT

j_gene: TRBJ1-2
abundance: .
d_gene: .
v_gene: TRBV7-9
CDR3aa: CASSLTPGPTNHGYTF
CDR3nt: TGTGCCAGCAGCTTAACCCCGGGACCGACAAACCATGGCTACACCTTC